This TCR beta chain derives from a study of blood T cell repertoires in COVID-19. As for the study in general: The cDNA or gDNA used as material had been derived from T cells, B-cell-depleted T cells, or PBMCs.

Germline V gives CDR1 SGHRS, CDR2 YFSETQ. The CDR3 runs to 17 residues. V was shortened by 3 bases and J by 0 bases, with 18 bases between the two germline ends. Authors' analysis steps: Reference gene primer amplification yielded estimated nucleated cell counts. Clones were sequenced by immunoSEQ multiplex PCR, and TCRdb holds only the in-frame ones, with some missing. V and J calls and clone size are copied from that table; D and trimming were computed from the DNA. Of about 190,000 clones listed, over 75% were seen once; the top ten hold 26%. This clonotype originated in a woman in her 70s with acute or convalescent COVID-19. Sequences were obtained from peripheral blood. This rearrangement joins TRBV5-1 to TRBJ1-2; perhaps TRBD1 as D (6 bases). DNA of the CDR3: TGCGCCAGCAGCTCACGGGACACCGCGTACTCTAACTATGGCTACACCTTC. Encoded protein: CASSSRDTAYSNYGYTF.